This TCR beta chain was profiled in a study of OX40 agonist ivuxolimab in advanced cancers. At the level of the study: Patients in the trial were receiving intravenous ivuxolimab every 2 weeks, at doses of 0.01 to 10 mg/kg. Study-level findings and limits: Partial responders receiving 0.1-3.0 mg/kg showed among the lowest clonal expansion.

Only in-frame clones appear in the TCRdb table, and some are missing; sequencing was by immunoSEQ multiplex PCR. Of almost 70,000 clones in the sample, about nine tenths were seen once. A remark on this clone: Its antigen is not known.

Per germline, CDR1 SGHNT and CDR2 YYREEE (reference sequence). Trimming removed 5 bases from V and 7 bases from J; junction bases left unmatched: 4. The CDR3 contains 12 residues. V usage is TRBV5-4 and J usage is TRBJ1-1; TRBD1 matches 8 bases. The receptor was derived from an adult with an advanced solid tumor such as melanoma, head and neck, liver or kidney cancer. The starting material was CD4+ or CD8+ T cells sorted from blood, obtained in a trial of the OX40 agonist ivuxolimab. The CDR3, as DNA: TGTGCCAGCAGGTATGACAGGGGTGAAGCTTTCTTT. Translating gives CASRYDRGEAFF.